The rows below give T cell receptor beta chains drawn from one sample of a study of shared clonotypes between healthy human individuals. Sequencing used immunoSEQ multiplex PCR; TCRdb keeps in-frame clones, though not all of them. The data contain 550,000 to 850,000 clones, roughly 70% of them seen just once; the ten biggest clones take up roughly 1.7%. The sample consisted of memory CD4+ T cells sorted from blood. These receptors all stem from a woman under 40 in good health. Each CDR3 is given with its conserved first and last residue. Fields, in order: J gene, V gene, CDR3 protein.

TRBJ2-6 | TRBV29-1 | CSVRDGSGANVLTF
TRBJ2-1 | TRBV19 | CASRAYGNEQFF
TRBJ2-3 | TRBV19 | CASSRGGQSTDTQYF
TRBJ2-5 | TRBV7-6 | CASSLAGFTTETQYF
TRBJ1-1 | TRBV9 | CASSGAMNTEAFF
TRBJ2-5 | TRBV4-1 | CASSQDRDRVFETQYF
TRBJ2-1 | TRBV5-4 | CASSLGGLGYEQFF
TRBJ1-5 | TRBV7-9 | CASSLGQGVNQPQHF
TRBJ1-1 | TRBV30 | CAGQPNTEAFF
TRBJ2-7 | TRBV2 | CASSEAELATYEQYF
TRBJ2-7 | TRBV6-1 | CASSERGYEQYF
TRBJ2-7 | TRBV5-4 | CASSYFQSYEQYF
TRBJ2-5 | TRBV5-1 | CASSRLAGEGETQYF
TRBJ2-2 | TRBV5-1 | CASSLVWAGQGNTGELFF
TRBJ2-5 | TRBV28 | CATRRDLETQYF
TRBJ2-1 | TRBV6-7 | CGDGIGYGQFF
TRBJ2-4 | TRBV18 | CASSPTGQSGDIQYF
TRBJ1-2 | TRBV6-5 | CASSYLPGYYGYTF
TRBJ1-2 | TRBV5-1 | CASSNGQGALGYTF
TRBJ1-5 | TRBV6-1 | CASAPTGNYQPQHF
TRBJ2-6 | TRBV6-5 | CASSRSGANVLTF